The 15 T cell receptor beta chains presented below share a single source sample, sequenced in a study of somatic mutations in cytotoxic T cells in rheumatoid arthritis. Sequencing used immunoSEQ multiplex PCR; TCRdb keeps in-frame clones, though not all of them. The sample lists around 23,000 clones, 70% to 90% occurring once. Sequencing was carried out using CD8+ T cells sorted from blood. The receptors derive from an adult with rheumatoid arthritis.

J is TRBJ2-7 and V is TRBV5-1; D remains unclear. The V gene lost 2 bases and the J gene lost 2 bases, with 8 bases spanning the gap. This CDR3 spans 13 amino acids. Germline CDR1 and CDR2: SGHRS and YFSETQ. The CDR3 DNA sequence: TGCGCCAGCAGCTTCGCTGTAACCTACGAGCAGTACTTC. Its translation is CASSFAVTYEQYF.

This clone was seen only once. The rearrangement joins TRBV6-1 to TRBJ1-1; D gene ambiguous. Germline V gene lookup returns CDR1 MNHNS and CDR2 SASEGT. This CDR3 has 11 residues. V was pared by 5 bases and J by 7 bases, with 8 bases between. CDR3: CASSPGHEAFF. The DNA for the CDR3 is TGTGCCAGCAGTCCCGGTCATGAAGCTTTCTTT.

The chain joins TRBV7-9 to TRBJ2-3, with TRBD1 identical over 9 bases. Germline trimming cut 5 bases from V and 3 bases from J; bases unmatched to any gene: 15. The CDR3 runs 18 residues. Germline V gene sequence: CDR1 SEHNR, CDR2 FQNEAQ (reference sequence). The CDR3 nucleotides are TGTGCCAGCAGCAGAGCCCCCAAGGACAGGGGAGGGACAGATACGCAGTATTTT. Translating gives CASSRAPKDRGGTDTQYF.

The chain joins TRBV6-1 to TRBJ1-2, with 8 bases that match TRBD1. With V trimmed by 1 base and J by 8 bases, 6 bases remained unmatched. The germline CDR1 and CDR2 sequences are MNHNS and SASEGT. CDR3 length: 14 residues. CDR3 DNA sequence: TGTGCCAGCAGTGAAGTTGGGACAGGAGGAGGCTACACCTTC. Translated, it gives CASSEVGTGGGYTF.

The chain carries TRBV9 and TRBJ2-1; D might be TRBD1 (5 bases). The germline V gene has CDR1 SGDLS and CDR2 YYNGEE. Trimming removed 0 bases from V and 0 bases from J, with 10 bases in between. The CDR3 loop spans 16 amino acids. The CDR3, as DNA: TGTGCCAGCAGCGTAGAAGGGGTGAGCTCCTACAATGAGCAGTTCTTC. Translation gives CASSVEGVSSYNEQFF.

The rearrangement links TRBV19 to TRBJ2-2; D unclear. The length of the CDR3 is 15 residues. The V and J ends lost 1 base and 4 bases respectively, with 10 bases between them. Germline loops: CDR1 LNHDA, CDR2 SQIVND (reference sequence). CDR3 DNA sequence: TGTGCCAGTAGTATAGGGTCCATCCGCACCGGGGAGCTGTTTTTT. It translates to CASSIGSIRTGELFF.

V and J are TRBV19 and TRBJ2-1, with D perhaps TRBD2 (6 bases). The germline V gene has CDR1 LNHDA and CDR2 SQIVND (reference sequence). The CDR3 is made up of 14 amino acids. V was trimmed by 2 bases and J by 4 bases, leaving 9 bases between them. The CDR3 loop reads CASSISGHYNEQFF. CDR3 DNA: TGTGCCAGTAGTATAAGCGGGCATTACAATGAGCAGTTCTTC. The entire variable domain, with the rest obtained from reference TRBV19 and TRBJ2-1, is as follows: DGGITQSPKYLFRKEGQNVTLSCEQNLNHDAMYWYRQDPGQGLRLIYYSQIVNDFQKGDIAEGYSVSREKKESFPLTVTSAQKNPTAFYLCASSISGHYNEQFFGPGTRLTVL.

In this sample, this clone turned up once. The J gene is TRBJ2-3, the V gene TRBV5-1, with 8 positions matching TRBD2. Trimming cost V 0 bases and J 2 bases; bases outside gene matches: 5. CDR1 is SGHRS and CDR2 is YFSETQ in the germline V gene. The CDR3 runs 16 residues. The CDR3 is CASSLGLAGFTDTQYF. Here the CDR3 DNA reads TGCGCCAGCAGCTTGGGCTTAGCGGGGTTCACAGATACGCAGTATTTT. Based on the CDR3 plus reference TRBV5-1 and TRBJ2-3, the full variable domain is KAGVTQTPRYLIKTRGQQVTLSCSPISGHRSVSWYQQTPGQGLQFLFEYFSETQRNKGNFPGRFSGRQFSNSRSEMNVSTLELGDSALYLCASSLGLAGFTDTQYFGPGTRLTVL.

DNA for the CDR3: TGTGCCAGCCGATTGTTGACTAGCGGGCTTTACAATGAGCAGTTCTTC. This sequence encodes CASRLLTSGLYNEQFF. The V and J genes are TRBV6-6 and TRBJ2-1; 10 positions match TRBD2. Germline V lookup: CDR1 MNHNY, CDR2 SVGAGI (reference sequence). This CDR3 comprises 16 residues. Losses at the gene ends were 8 bases for V and 4 bases for J; bases not matched to a gene: 11.

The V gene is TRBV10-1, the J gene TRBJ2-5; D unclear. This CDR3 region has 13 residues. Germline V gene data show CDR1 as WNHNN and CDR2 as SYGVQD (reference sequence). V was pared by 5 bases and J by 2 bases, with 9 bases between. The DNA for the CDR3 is TGCGCCAGCAGTCTTGGACCTCAAGAGACCCAGTACTTC. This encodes CASSLGPQETQYF.

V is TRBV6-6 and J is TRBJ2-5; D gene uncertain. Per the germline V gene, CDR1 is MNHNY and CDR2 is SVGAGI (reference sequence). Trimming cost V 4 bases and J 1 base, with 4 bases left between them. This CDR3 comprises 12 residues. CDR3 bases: TGTGCCAGCAGTTTGACCCAAGAGACCCAGTACTTC. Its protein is CASSLTQETQYF.

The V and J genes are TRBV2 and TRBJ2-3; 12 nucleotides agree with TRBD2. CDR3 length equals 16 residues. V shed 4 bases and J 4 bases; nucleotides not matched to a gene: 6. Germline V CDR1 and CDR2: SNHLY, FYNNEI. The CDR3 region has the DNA TGTGCCAGCAGTGTTACTAGCGGGGGGCGCCCAGATACGCAGTATTTT. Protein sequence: CASSVTSGGRPDTQYF.

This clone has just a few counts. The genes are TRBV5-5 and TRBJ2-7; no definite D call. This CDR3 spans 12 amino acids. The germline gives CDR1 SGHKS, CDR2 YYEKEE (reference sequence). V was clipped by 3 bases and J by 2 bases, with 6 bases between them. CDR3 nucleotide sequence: TGTGCCAGCAGCTCCGACGCCTACGAGCAGTACTTC. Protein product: CASSSDAYEQYF.

The CDR3 sequence is CASSLSGFSYEQYF. Written as DNA, the CDR3 is TGTGCCAGCAGTTTAAGCGGATTCTCCTACGAGCAGTACTTC. This chain uses TRBV27 with TRBJ2-7; the D gene is possibly TRBD2 (5 bases). V gave up 2 bases and J gave up 0 bases, with 8 bases separating them. The CDR3 has 14 amino acids. Per germline, CDR1 MNHEY and CDR2 SMNVEV (reference sequence).

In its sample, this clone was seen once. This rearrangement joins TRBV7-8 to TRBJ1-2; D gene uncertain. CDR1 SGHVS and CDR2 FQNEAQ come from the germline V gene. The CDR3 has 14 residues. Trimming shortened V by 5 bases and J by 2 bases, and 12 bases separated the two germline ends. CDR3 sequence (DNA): TGTGCCAGCAGCCAGACCGGGGAGAACTATGGCTACACCTTC. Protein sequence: CASSQTGENYGYTF. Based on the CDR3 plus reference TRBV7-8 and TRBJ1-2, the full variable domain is GAGVSQSPRYKVAKRGQDVALRCDPISGHVSLFWYQQALGQGPEFLTYFQNEAQLDKSGLPSDRFFAERPEGSVSTLKIQRTQQEDSAVYLCASSQTGENYGYTFGSGTRLTVV.